This T cell receptor (beta chain) was captured in a study of T-cell reconstitution after alpha-beta-depleted transplantation in children. Germline CDR1 and CDR2: SEHNR and FQNEAQ (reference sequence). The V and J ends lost 4 bases and 8 bases respectively, with 12 bases between them. The CDR3 runs 13 residues. Construction of the TCRbeta library involved unique molecular identifiers. TCRdb passed the PCR reads through MiXCR, listing each CDR3 protein once. This table has about 1,000,000 distinct CDR3 sequences, roughly 29% appearing once. This specimen consisted of PBMCs, mostly from graft donor cells, obtained 360 days after TCRalphabeta/CD19-depleted stem cell transplant. This sequence joins TRBV7-9 and TRBJ2-1, with D maybe TRBD2 (5 bases). The sequence derives from a boy under two years old who had a stem cell transplant for SCID, so the T cells may come from the graft donor. The CDR3 DNA reads TGTGCCAGCAGCTCTATTACTAGTGATGAGCAGTTCTTC. Translating it yields CASSSITSDEQFF.